The rows below give T cell receptor beta chains drawn from one sample of a study of CD8 T cells in ankylosing spondylitis. TCRdb fed the 5' RACE reads into MiXCR, producing one record per CDR3 protein. The table lists just under 350,000 distinct CDR3 sequences, roughly 14% of them singletons. Sequencing was done on a sample of blood, either unsorted or a sorted T cell fraction (not recorded which). These receptors all stem from a male donor with ankylosing spondylitis or in good health (not recorded which). CDR3s include the opening cysteine and the closing phenylalanine or tryptophan. A D gene is named only where the DNA matches it firmly. Size tells how often a clone was seen (once, few, many) or the class of an expanded clone, and some rows leave it out.

V	D	size	length	J	DNA	CDR3
TRBV4-1	TRBD1	NA	17	TRBJ1-4	TGCGCCAGCAGCCAAGATGGACAGACAGGGTGGAACGAAAAACTGTTTTTT	CASSQDGQTGWNEKLFF
TRBV29-1	NA	many	14	TRBJ2-2	TGCAGCGTTGCCGAGGGGAAGAACACCGGGGAGCTGTTTTTT	CSVAEGKNTGELFF
TRBV5-5	TRBD1	NA	14	TRBJ2-7	TGTGCCAGCAGACGGACAGGGGACGGCTACGAGCAGTACTTC	CASRRTGDGYEQYF
TRBV28	TRBD1	few	14	TRBJ2-7	TGTGCCAGCAGTCCCGGACAGGTAACCTACGAGCAGTACTTC	CASSPGQVTYEQYF
TRBV9	NA	NA	11	TRBJ1-2	TGTGCCAGCAGCTCAAAGGTCGGCTACACCTTC	CASSSKVGYTF
TRBV12-3/TRBV12-4	TRBD2	few	15	TRBJ2-4	TGTGCCAGCATGGGACTAGCGGGGGGGCCGAACATTCAGTACTTC	CASMGLAGGPNIQYF
TRBV6-5	NA	few	14	TRBJ2-3	TGTGCCAGCAGATTAGCACTTCTCACAGATACGCAGTATTTT	CASRLALLTDTQYF
TRBV4-2	NA	few	15	TRBJ2-5	TGTGCCAGCAGCCAAGACCCCCATCCGCGAGAGACCCAGTACTTC	CASSQDPHPRETQYF
TRBV12-5	NA	NA	12	TRBJ1-5	TGTGCTAGTGGCTACGCCAATCAGCCCCAGCATTTT	CASGYANQPQHF
TRBV7-9	NA	few	15	TRBJ2-2	TGTGCCAGCAGCCAAGGGCAGGGGAACACCGGGGAGCTGTTTTTT	CASSQGQGNTGELFF
TRBV12-3/TRBV12-4	NA	few	13	TRBJ2-7	TGTGCCAGCACGACAGGTACTTTCAACGAGCAGTACTTC	CASTTGTFNEQYF
TRBV5-1	NA	few	14	TRBJ2-5	TGCGCCAGCAGCTTGGCCCAGAGTCCGGAGACCCAGTACTTC	CASSLAQSPETQYF
TRBV12-3/TRBV12-4	TRBD1	many	14	TRBJ2-7	TGTGCCAGCAGTTCATCAGGGGGTTCCTACGAGCAGTACTTC	CASSSSGGSYEQYF
TRBV7-9	NA	few	14	TRBJ1-1	TGTGCCAGCAGCTTACCGGGGTCGTACACTGAAGCTTTCTTT	CASSLPGSYTEAFF
TRBV7-2	NA	NA	16	TRBJ1-2	TGTGCCAGCAGCTTAGTCGGACAGCCTACTAACTATGGCTACACCTTC	CASSLVGQPTNYGYTF
TRBV3-1	NA	few	15	TRBJ1-3	TGTGCCAGCAGCCGCCAAGGAGGGGATGGAAACACCATATATTTT	CASSRQGGDGNTIYF
TRBV5-6	TRBD2	NA	17	TRBJ2-3	TGTGCCAGCAGCTTCCGACTAGCGGGGGCCTCTAAAGATACGCAGTATTTT	CASSFRLAGASKDTQYF
TRBV6-1	NA	few	14	TRBJ1-1	TGTGCCAGCACTCGGGGGCAGGGAAGCACTGAAGCTTTCTTT	CASTRGQGSTEAFF
TRBV4-1	NA	NA	17	TRBJ1-5	TGCGCCAGCAGCCCTTACGGGGGACGGGGAGACAATCAGCCCCAGCATTTT	CASSPYGGRGDNQPQHF
TRBV12-3/TRBV12-4	NA	many	15	TRBJ2-6	TGTGCCAGCAGCAATTGGGTCTCTGGGGCCAACGTCCTGACTTTC	CASSNWVSGANVLTF
TRBV6-5	TRBD1	NA	17	TRBJ1-6	TGTGCCAGCAGTTACGGTGGGACAGGCGTTACCAATTCACCCCTCCACTTT	CASSYGGTGVTNSPLHF
TRBV15	TRBD1	few	11	TRBJ2-7	TGTGCCACCAGCGGAGGACAGGGGCAGTACTTC	CATSGGQGQYF
TRBV6-2/TRBV6-3	TRBD2	few	15	TRBJ2-5	TGTGCCAGCACCCCTAGCGGGAGGGCCTGGGAGACCCAGTACTTC	CASTPSGRAWETQYF
TRBV14	NA	few	14	TRBJ2-1	TGTGCCAGCAGCCGAATGGTGGGGGGCAATGAGCAGTTCTTC	CASSRMVGGNEQFF
TRBV5-1	TRBD2	few	15	TRBJ2-3	TGCGCCAGCAGCTATAGCGGGGGGGCTGTCGATACGCAGTATTTT	CASSYSGGAVDTQYF
TRBV5-1	NA	NA	17	TRBJ2-1	TGCGCCAGCAGCTCTAACCCGGCTGGGGAGACCTACAATGAGCAGTTCTTC	CASSSNPAGETYNEQFF
TRBV19	NA	NA	15	TRBJ2-3	TGTGCCAGTAGTTCCCCGGACAGCTACACAGATACGCAGTATTTT	CASSSPDSYTDTQYF
TRBV30	NA	NA	10	TRBJ1-1	TGTGCCTGTTACGGCACTGAAGCTTTCTTT	CACYGTEAFF
TRBV4-1	NA	NA	15	TRBJ1-5	TGCGCCAGCAGCCAAGATCGAGACTTTAATCAGCCCCAGCATTTT	CASSQDRDFNQPQHF
TRBV7-6	NA	NA	14	TRBJ2-3	TGTGCCAGCCTGGCTAGCTCTCGTCAAGGGACGCAGTATTTT	CASLASSRQGTQYF
TRBV6-5	TRBD1	few	15	TRBJ1-2	TGTGCCAGCAGTTCCTTGACAGGGCGGAAAGAAGGCTACACCTTC	CASSSLTGRKEGYTF
TRBV7-2	NA	NA	15	TRBJ2-7	TGTGCCAGCAGCTTAGGGGCTGTGGTCTCCTACGAGCAGTACTTC	CASSLGAVVSYEQYF
TRBV12-3/TRBV12-4	TRBD1	NA	15	TRBJ1-1	TGTGCCAGCAGTTTAAGACAGGGAAAGAACACTGAAGCTTTCTTT	CASSLRQGKNTEAFF
TRBV9	NA	NA	15	TRBJ2-1	TGTGCCAGCTCCGTATCTGCACTAGCTCCCAATGAGCAGTTCTTC	CASSVSALAPNEQFF
TRBV7-9	NA	few	15	TRBJ2-7	TGTGCCAGCAGCGGAGGAGACATTTTCTCCTACGAGCAGTACTTC	CASSGGDIFSYEQYF
TRBV24-1	NA	NA	13	TRBJ2-5	TGTGCCACCAGTGGGGCAGAACAAGAGACCCAGTACTTC	CATSGAEQETQYF
TRBV10-3	NA	NA	13	TRBJ1-4	TGTGCCATCAAGGCCGCTGGGGAGGAAAAACTGTTTTTT	CAIKAAGEEKLFF
TRBV30	TRBD2	NA	14	TRBJ2-5	TGTGCCTGGAGTGTTATCGGGGGGTGGGAGACCCAGTACTTC	CAWSVIGGWETQYF
TRBV5-1	NA	few	12	TRBJ1-1	TGCGCCAGCCGGACAGACGAGTTTGAAGCTTTCTTT	CASRTDEFEAFF
TRBV12-3/TRBV12-4	NA	NA	11	TRBJ2-3	TGTGCCAGCAGTCAAAGGAATACGCAGTATTTT	CASSQRNTQYF
TRBV12-3/TRBV12-4	NA	NA	12	TRBJ1-2	TGTGCCAGCAGCCGACGGACGTATGGCTACACCTTC	CASSRRTYGYTF
TRBV11-3	NA	NA	14	TRBJ2-3	TGTGCCAGCAGCTTAGCAGGGAATCGGAGGACGCAGTATTTT	CASSLAGNRRTQYF
TRBV7-9	NA	NA	13	TRBJ1-1	TGTGCCAGCAGCATCGAGGGGACATTTGAAGCTTTCTTT	CASSIEGTFEAFF
TRBV11-3	TRBD2	NA	16	TRBJ2-1	TGTGCCAGCAGCTCCCCGCCGGGAGGAGGGCCGGATGAGCAGTTCTTC	CASSSPPGGGPDEQFF
TRBV5-8	NA	NA	12	TRBJ2-1	TGTGCCAGCAGCTTGGGCCTACTTGAGCAGTTCTTC	CASSLGLLEQFF
TRBV27	NA	NA	15	TRBJ2-2	TGTGCCAGCAGCCACGTGACAGTAAACACCGGGGAGCTGTTTTTT	CASSHVTVNTGELFF
TRBV5-1	NA	many	15	TRBJ1-5	TGCGCCAGCAGCCCGGGACACTATAGCAATCAGCCCCAGCATTTT	CASSPGHYSNQPQHF
TRBV24-1	TRBD2	few	16	TRBJ2-5	TGTGCCACCAGCCCGACTAGCGAACAAACACAAGAGACCCAGTACTTC	CATSPTSEQTQETQYF
TRBV5-1	NA	few	15	TRBJ2-7	TGCGCCAGCAGCCCCGGATCACAGGGAGTCTACGAGCAGTACTTC	CASSPGSQGVYEQYF
TRBV6-5	NA	NA	16	TRBJ2-7	TGTGCCAGCAGTTACTGGGCTAGCACACAATCCTACGAGCAGTACTTC	CASSYWASTQSYEQYF
TRBV5-5	NA	few	16	TRBJ2-1	TGTGCCAGCAGCTTTTTGTCCAGCGGAACCTACAATGAGCAGTTCTTC	CASSFLSSGTYNEQFF
TRBV5-1	TRBD1	few	16	TRBJ1-1	TGCGCCAGCAGCTTGGATACCAGGGGGAAGGGCACTGAAGCTTTCTTT	CASSLDTRGKGTEAFF
TRBV5-1	TRBD1	few	16	TRBJ1-2	TGCGCCAGCAGTACCGGGACAGGGGCCCCATTTTATGGCTACACCTTC	CASSTGTGAPFYGYTF
TRBV3-1	NA	few	12	TRBJ1-2	TGTGCCAGCAGCCAAGATCGGGCTGGCTACACCTTC	CASSQDRAGYTF
TRBV7-7	NA	NA	13	TRBJ1-1	TGTGCCAGCAGCCAGACCTTTAACACTGAAGCTTTCTTT	CASSQTFNTEAFF